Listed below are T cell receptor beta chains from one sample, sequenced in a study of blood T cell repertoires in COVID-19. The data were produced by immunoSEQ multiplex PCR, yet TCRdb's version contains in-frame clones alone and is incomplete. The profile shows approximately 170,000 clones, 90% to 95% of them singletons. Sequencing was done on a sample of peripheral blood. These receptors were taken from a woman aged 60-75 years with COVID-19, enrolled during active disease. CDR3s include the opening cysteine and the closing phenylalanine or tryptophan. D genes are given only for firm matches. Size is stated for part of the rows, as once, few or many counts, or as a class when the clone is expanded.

CDR3: CASSYLGGALEQFF; DNA: TGTGCCAGCAGTTACTTAGGGGGGGCTCTTGAGCAGTTCTTC; size: -; D: -; V: TRBV6-5; J: TRBJ2-1
CDR3: CSASTGTTQPQHF; DNA: TGCAGTGCTAGTACGGGGACTACTCAGCCCCAGCATTTT; size: -; D: -; V: TRBV20-1; J: TRBJ1-5
CDR3: CASGLFGNTEAFF; DNA: TGTGCTAGTGGTTTGTTCGGGAACACTGAAGCTTTCTTT; size: -; D: -; V: TRBV12-5; J: TRBJ1-1
CDR3: CASRPEGAGELFF; DNA: TGTGCCAGCAGGCCCGAGGGGGCCGGGGAGCTGTTTTTT; size: -; D: -; V: TRBV7-3; J: TRBJ2-2
CDR3: CASRPGGQLNEQFF; DNA: TGCGCCAGTAGGCCGGGGGGGCAGCTTAATGAGCAGTTCTTC; size: -; D: TRBD2; V: TRBV5-1; J: TRBJ2-1
CDR3: CASSRGGGFNQPQHF; DNA: TGTGCCAGTAGCCGGGGCGGGGGATTCAATCAGCCCCAGCATTTT; size: -; D: -; V: TRBV19; J: TRBJ1-5
CDR3: CASSTPGQGVTNEKLFF; DNA: TGTGCCAGCAGCACCCCGGGACAGGGGGTTACTAATGAAAAACTGTTTTTT; size: -; D: TRBD1; V: TRBV9; J: TRBJ1-4
CDR3: CASSRDRTDGYTF; DNA: TGTGCCAGCAGTCGGGACAGGACGGATGGCTACACCTTC; size: -; D: TRBD1; V: TRBV6-5; J: TRBJ1-2
CDR3: CASRPRQGAYSDTQYF; DNA: TGTGCCAGTAGACCACGACAGGGGGCGTATTCGGATACGCAGTATTTT; size: -; D: TRBD1; V: TRBV19; J: TRBJ2-3
CDR3: CASSLSFAARPASKQYF; DNA: TGTGCCAGCAGTTTATCGTTTGCAGCAAGGCCCGCTAGTAAGCAGTACTTC; size: -; D: -; V: TRBV27; J: TRBJ2-7
CDR3: CAWRSDRANTEAFF; DNA: TGTGCCTGGAGGTCTGACAGGGCGAACACTGAAGCTTTCTTT; size: -; D: TRBD1; V: TRBV30; J: TRBJ1-1
CDR3: CASSPTGGTEAFF; DNA: TGTGCCAGCAGCCCAACCGGGGGCACTGAAGCTTTCTTT; size: -; D: -; V: TRBV11-3; J: TRBJ1-1
CDR3: CASGPGWRDGYNEQFF; DNA: TGTGCTAGTGGTCCCGGATGGCGGGACGGATACAATGAGCAGTTCTTC; size: once; D: -; V: TRBV12-5; J: TRBJ2-1
CDR3: CASSHRDRGTTNYGYTF; DNA: TGTGCCAGCAGCCATCGGGACAGGGGGACCACTAACTATGGCTACACCTTC; size: -; D: TRBD1; V: TRBV3-1/TRBV3-2; J: TRBJ1-2
CDR3: CASSTRTSGDSSETQYF; DNA: TGTGCCAGCAGCACTCGGACTAGCGGGGATTCCTCGGAGACCCAGTACTTC; size: few; D: -; V: TRBV21-1; J: TRBJ2-5
CDR3: CASSLGLAVNEQFF; DNA: TGTGCCAGCAGCTTAGGACTAGCGGTAAATGAGCAGTTCTTC; size: -; D: TRBD2; V: TRBV11-3; J: TRBJ2-1
CDR3: CASSVVQGATGELFF; DNA: TGTGCCAGCAGCGTAGTGCAGGGGGCGACCGGGGAGCTGTTTTTT; size: once; D: TRBD1; V: TRBV9; J: TRBJ2-2
CDR3: CASSLRGAGAGSPLHF; DNA: TGTGCCAGCAGCTTACGAGGGGCAGGGGCTGGTTCACCCCTCCACTTT; size: -; D: -; V: TRBV7-8; J: TRBJ1-6
CDR3: CASSLGGQGARGYGYTF; DNA: TGCGCCAGCAGCCTCGGAGGGCAGGGGGCAAGAGGGTATGGCTACACCTTC; size: -; D: TRBD1; V: TRBV5-1; J: TRBJ1-2
CDR3: CAWRPGVTNEKLFF; DNA: TGTGCCTGGAGGCCGGGGGTTACTAATGAAAAACTGTTTTTT; size: -; D: -; V: TRBV30; J: TRBJ1-4
CDR3: CASSSRQRTEAFF; DNA: TGTGCCAGCAGCTCCCGTCAGAGGACTGAAGCTTTCTTT; size: -; D: -; V: TRBV7-9; J: TRBJ1-1
CDR3: CASSERRPANYGYTF; DNA: TGTGCCAGCAGTGAACGCAGGCCCGCTAACTATGGCTACACCTTC; size: -; D: -; V: TRBV2; J: TRBJ1-2
CDR3: CAISAGGLDYGYTF; DNA: TGTGCCATCAGTGCAGGGGGCCTAGACTATGGCTACACCTTC; size: -; D: TRBD1; V: TRBV10-3; J: TRBJ1-2
CDR3: CAISESQPWTRRDYGYTF; DNA: TGTGCCATCAGTGAGTCGCAACCATGGACTCGGAGGGACTATGGCTACACCTTC; size: once; D: -; V: TRBV10-3; J: TRBJ1-2
CDR3: CASSPSGGVYQPQHF; DNA: TGTGCCAGCAGCCCGTCGGGGGGCGTGTATCAGCCCCAGCATTTT; size: -; D: -; V: TRBV3-1/TRBV3-2; J: TRBJ1-5
CDR3: CASSFRDRSVSGNTIYF; DNA: TGTGCCAGCAGCTTCCGGGACAGGTCCGTCTCTGGAAACACCATATATTTT; size: -; D: TRBD1; V: TRBV5-5; J: TRBJ1-3
CDR3: CASYQSQGAAGELFF; DNA: TGCGCCAGTTACCAGAGCCAGGGTGCGGCCGGGGAGCTGTTTTTT; size: -; D: -; V: TRBV5-1; J: TRBJ2-2
CDR3: CASSQSGGVETQYF; DNA: TGTGCCAGCAGCCAAAGTGGAGGGGTGGAAACCCAGTACTTC; size: -; D: -; V: TRBV3-1/TRBV3-2; J: TRBJ2-5
CDR3: CASSFGTRSQHF; DNA: TGTGCCAGCAGCTTTGGGACAAGGTCTCAGCATTTT; size: -; D: -; V: TRBV5-6; J: TRBJ1-5
CDR3: CASSSGTSGGMWFF; DNA: TGTGCCAGCAGTTCCGGGACTAGCGGGGGCATGTGGTTCTTC; size: -; D: TRBD2; V: TRBV6-5; J: TRBJ2-1
CDR3: CASSPRLAGDGEKLFF; DNA: TGTGCCAGCAGCCCGAGATTGGCCGGGGATGGGGAAAAACTGTTTTTT; size: once; D: -; V: TRBV7-2; J: TRBJ1-4
CDR3: CASSSGQGTNYGYTF; DNA: TGTGCCAGCAGCTCCGGACAGGGAACTAACTATGGCTACACCTTC; size: -; D: TRBD1; V: TRBV3-1/TRBV3-2; J: TRBJ1-2
CDR3: CASRRTGGSSYNEQFF; DNA: TGTGCCAGCAGGCGGACAGGGGGGTCCTCCTACAATGAGCAGTTCTTC; size: -; D: TRBD1; V: TRBV2; J: TRBJ2-1
CDR3: CASSQQVTDQPQHF; DNA: TGCGCCAGCAGCCAGCAGGTAACGGATCAGCCCCAGCATTTT; size: -; D: -; V: TRBV4-1; J: TRBJ1-5
CDR3: CASSNRDRAYGYTF; DNA: TGTGCCAGCAGCAACCGGGACAGGGCCTATGGCTACACCTTC; size: -; D: TRBD1; V: TRBV6-5; J: TRBJ1-2
CDR3: CASSLGHGGSTGELFF; DNA: TGTGCCAGCAGCTTGGGCCACGGAGGGAGCACCGGGGAGCTGTTTTTT; size: -; D: -; V: TRBV5-6; J: TRBJ2-2
CDR3: CASGLPPDITGYTF; DNA: TGTGCTAGTGGTTTGCCCCCCGACATAACTGGCTACACCTTC; size: -; D: -; V: TRBV12-5; J: TRBJ1-2
CDR3: CASSKDQGLRTEAFF; DNA: TGTGCCAGCAGCAAAGACCAGGGCCTACGGACTGAAGCTTTCTTT; size: -; D: -; V: TRBV21-1; J: TRBJ1-1
CDR3: CASSQPGLSGANVLTF; DNA: TGCGCCAGCAGCCAACCGGGACTCTCGGGGGCCAACGTCCTGACTTTC; size: -; D: -; V: TRBV4-3; J: TRBJ2-6
CDR3: CASSEIQSNTEAFF; DNA: TGCGCCAGCAGCGAAATACAGTCAAACACTGAAGCTTTCTTT; size: -; D: -; V: TRBV5-1; J: TRBJ1-1
CDR3: CASSFTGDSNQPQHF; DNA: TGCGCCAGCAGCTTTACAGGGGATAGCAATCAGCCCCAGCATTTT; size: -; D: TRBD1; V: TRBV5-1; J: TRBJ1-5
CDR3: CASSEAFLSQGGGNTIYF; DNA: TGTGCCAGCAGTGAAGCTTTTTTGTCTCAGGGGGGTGGAAACACCATATATTTT; size: once; D: TRBD1; V: TRBV6-1; J: TRBJ1-3